This T cell receptor beta chain came from a study of T-cell memory formation after mild COVID-19. General study points: The CD4+ clones that contracted clustered mainly within CM and EM, and the CD8+ clones concentrated in EMRA. Later expanders leaned CD4+, whereas day 15 to 85 contracting clones were balanced CD4/CD8.

This clonotype was counted many times. Its specificity is unknown. TCRdb recomputed calls from the 5' RACE reads with MiXCR, one row per CDR3 protein. The data contain about 27,000 distinct CDR3 sequences, around 15% of them singletons. The CDR3 extends over 16 amino acids. CDR1 is SGHTA, CDR2 FQGTGA, per germline. J gave up 10 bases and V 5 bases, and 18 bases lay outside the gene matches. The TCR originated in an adult who had mild COVID-19 (a few samples of this study predate the infection). Cell type and time point are not known. The J gene is TRBJ1-1, the V gene TRBV7-3, with 8 bases aligning to TRBD1. The sample was PBMCs or a T cell subset sorted from them (not recorded which). The CDR3 loop is CASSPTHLQGASGAFF. DNA for the CDR3: TGTGCCAGCAGCCCGACTCATTTGCAGGGGGCTTCTGGAGCTTTCTTT.